This TCR beta chain derives from a study of regulatory T cells in long-lasting Graves disease. Described time point: newly diagnosed GD, antithyroid drugs for less than 3 months. Making the TCR library involved RNA that had been extracted from PBMCs. Construction of the TCR beta libraries employed iRepertoire HTBI primers in conjunction with Arm-PCR of CDR3 regions. TCRdb reanalysed the multiplex PCR reads using MiXCR and keeps one entry per CDR3 protein. There are 550,000 to 650,000 distinct CDR3 sequences in the sample; around 15% occur only once, and around 12% lies in the top ten. This clonotype came up many times. These data also formed part of another study, on T cells in Graves' hyperthyroidism and ophthalmopathy.

The material sequenced was peripheral blood mononuclear cells (PBMCs), taken at new diagnosis, from a patient treated with antithyroid drugs. The clonotype was recovered from a man younger than 30 with Graves disease.

The CDR3 nucleotides read TGTGCCAGCACCCTGCGTCGGGACGATAGACATAGGACTGAAGCTTTCTTT. This gives the protein CASTLRRDDRHRTEAFF. The rearrangement joins TRBV28 to TRBJ1-1; possible D gene TRBD1, 5 bases. The germline V and J ends were trimmed by 7 bases and 5 bases, with 26 bases remaining between them. Germline CDR1 and CDR2: MDHEN and SYDVKM. The CDR3 totals 17 residues. The full variable domain, rest sourced from reference TRBV28 and TRBJ1-1, is DVKVTQSSRYLVKRTGEKVFLECVQDMDHENMFWYRQDPGLGLRLIYFSYDVKMKEKGDIPEGYSVSREKKERFSLILESASTNQTSMYLCASTLRRDDRHRTEAFFGQGTRLTVV.